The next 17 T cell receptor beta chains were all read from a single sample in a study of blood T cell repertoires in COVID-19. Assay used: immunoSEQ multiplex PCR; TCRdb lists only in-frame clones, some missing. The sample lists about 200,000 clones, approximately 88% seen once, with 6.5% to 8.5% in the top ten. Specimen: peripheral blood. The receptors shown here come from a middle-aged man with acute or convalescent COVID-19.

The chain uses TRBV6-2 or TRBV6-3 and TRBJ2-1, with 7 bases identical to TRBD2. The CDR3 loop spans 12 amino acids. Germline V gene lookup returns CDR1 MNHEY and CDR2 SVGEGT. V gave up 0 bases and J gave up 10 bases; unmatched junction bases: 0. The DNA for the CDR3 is TGTGCCAGCAGTTACTCGGGACTAGAGCAGTTCTTC. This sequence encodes CASSYSGLEQFF.

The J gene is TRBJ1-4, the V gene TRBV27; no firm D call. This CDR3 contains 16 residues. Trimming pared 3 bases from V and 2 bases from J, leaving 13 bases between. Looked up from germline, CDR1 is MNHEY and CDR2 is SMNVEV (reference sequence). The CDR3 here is CASSFNIGMTNEKLFF. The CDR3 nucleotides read TGTGCCAGCAGTTTTAATATCGGGATGACTAATGAAAAACTGTTTTTT. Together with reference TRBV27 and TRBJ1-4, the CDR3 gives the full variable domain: EAQVTQNPRYLITVTGKKLTVTCSQNMNHEYMSWYRQDPGLGLRQIYYSMNVEVTDKGDVPEGYKVSRKEKRNFPLILESPSPNQTSLYFCASSFNIGMTNEKLFFGSGTQLSVL.

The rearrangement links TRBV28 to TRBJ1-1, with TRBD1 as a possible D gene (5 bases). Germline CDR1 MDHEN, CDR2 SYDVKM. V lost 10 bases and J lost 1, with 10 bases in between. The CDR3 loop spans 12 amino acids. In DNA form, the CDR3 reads TGTGCCACGACAGACCCGAACACTGAAGCTTTCTTT. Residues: CATTDPNTEAFF.

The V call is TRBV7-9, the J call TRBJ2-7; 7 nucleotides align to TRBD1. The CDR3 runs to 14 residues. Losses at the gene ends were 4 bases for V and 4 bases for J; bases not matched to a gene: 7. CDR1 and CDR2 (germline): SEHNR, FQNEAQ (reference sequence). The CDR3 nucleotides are TGTGCCAGCAGCTCGGGACAGATACCTTACGAGCAGTACTTC. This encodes CASSSGQIPYEQYF.

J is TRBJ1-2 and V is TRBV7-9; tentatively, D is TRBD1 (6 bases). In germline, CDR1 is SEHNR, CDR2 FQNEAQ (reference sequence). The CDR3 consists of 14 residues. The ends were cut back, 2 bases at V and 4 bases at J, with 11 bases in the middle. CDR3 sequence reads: CASSLRQEIYGYTF. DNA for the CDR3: TGTGCCAGCAGCTTACGACAGGAGATCTATGGCTACACCTTC.

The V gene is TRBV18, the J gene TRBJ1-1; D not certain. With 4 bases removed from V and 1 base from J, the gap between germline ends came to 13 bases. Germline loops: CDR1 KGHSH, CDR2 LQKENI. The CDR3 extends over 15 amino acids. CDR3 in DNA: TGTGCCAGCTCACGGGTGGCGGGATCGAACACTGAAGCTTTCTTT. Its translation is CASSRVAGSNTEAFF.

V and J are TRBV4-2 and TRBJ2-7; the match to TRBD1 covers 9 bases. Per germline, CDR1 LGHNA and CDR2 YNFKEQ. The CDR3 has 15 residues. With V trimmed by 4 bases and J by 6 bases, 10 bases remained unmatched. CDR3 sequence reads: CASSRSGTGFLEQYF. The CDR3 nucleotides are TGTGCCAGCAGCCGTTCCGGGACAGGGTTTCTCGAGCAGTACTTC.

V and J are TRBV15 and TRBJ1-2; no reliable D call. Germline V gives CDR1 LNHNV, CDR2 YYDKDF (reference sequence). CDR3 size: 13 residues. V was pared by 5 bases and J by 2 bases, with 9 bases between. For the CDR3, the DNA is TGTGCCACCAGCTTAACTTCAAACTATGGCTACACCTTC. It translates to CATSLTSNYGYTF. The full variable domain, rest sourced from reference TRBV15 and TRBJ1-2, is DAMVIQNPRYQVTQFGKPVTLSCSQTLNHNVMYWYQQKSSQAPKLLFHYYDKDFNNEADTPDNFQSRRPNTSFCFLDIRSPGLGDTAMYLCATSLTSNYGYTFGSGTRLTVV.

Here the CDR3 reads CASSLLAGARETQYF. The CDR3 DNA follows: TGTGCCAGCAGTCTACTAGCGGGGGCGAGAGAGACCCAGTACTTC. This rearrangement joins TRBV6-6 to TRBJ2-5; 11 bases are a match to TRBD2. CDR3 length: 15 residues. Looked up from germline, CDR1 is MNHNY and CDR2 is SVGAGI (reference sequence). J gave up 4 bases and V 5 bases, and 6 bases lay outside the gene matches.

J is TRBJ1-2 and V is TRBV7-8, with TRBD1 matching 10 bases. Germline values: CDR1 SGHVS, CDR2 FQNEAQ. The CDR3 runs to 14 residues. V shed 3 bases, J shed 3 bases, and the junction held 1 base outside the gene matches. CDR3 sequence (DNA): TGTGCCAGCAGCTTGGGGACAGGGGACTATGGCTACACCTTC. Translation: CASSLGTGDYGYTF.

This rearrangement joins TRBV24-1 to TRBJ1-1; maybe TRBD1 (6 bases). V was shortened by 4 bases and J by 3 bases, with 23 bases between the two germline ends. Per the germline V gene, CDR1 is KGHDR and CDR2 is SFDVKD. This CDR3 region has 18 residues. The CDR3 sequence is CATSDPRGRGAKDTEAFF. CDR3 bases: TGTGCCACCAGTGACCCGCGGGGGCGAGGGGCCAAGGACACTGAAGCTTTCTTT.

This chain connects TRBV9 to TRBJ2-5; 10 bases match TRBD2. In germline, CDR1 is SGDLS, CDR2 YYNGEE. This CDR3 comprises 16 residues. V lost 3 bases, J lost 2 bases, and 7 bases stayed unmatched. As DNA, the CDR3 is TGTGCCAGCAGCGGCGCTAGCGGGGGCCTTCAAGAGACCCAGTACTTC. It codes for CASSGASGGLQETQYF.

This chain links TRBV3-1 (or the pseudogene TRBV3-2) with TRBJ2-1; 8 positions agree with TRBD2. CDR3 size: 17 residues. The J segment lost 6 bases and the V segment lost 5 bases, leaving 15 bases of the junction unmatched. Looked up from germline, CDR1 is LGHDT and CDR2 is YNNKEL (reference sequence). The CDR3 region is CASSSRTTGGPSNEQFF. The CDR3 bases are TGTGCCAGCAGCTCCAGGACAACGGGGGGGCCGAGCAATGAGCAGTTCTTC.

The CDR3 reads CASSEGTGIYYGYTF. The CDR3 nucleotides are TGTGCCAGCAGTGAAGGGACAGGAATTTACTATGGCTACACCTTC. The chain is built from TRBV6-1 and TRBJ1-2; 7 bases match TRBD1. In germline, CDR1 is MNHNS, CDR2 SASEGT. CDR3 size: 15 residues. The V and J ends lost 1 base and 3 bases, in that order; junction bases with no gene match: 5.

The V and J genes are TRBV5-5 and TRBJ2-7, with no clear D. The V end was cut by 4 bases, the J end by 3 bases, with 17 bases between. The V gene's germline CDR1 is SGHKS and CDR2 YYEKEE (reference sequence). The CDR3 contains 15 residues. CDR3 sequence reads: CASSTASLGLYEQYF. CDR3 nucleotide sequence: TGTGCCAGCAGCACGGCAAGCCTTGGGCTCTACGAGCAGTACTTC.

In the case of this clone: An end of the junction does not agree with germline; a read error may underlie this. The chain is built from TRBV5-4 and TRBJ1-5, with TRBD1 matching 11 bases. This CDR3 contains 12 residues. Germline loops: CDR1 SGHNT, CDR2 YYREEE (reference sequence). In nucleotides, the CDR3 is TGTGCCAGCGGGCGGGACAGGGGGTACGTCACTTTT. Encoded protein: CASGRDRGYVTF. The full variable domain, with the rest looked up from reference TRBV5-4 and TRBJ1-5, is ETGVTQSPTHLIKTRGQQVTLRCSSQSGHNTVSWYQQALGQGPQFIFQYYREEENGRGNFPPRFSGLQFPNYSSELNVNALELDDSALYLCASGRDRGYVTFGDGTRLSIL.

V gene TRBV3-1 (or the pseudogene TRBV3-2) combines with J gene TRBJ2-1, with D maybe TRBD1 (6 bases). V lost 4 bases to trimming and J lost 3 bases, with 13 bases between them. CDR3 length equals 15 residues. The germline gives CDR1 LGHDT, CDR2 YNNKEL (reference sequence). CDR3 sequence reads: CASSLSGGHYNEQFF. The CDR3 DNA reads TGTGCCAGCAGCCTCTCTGGGGGCCACTACAATGAGCAGTTCTTC.